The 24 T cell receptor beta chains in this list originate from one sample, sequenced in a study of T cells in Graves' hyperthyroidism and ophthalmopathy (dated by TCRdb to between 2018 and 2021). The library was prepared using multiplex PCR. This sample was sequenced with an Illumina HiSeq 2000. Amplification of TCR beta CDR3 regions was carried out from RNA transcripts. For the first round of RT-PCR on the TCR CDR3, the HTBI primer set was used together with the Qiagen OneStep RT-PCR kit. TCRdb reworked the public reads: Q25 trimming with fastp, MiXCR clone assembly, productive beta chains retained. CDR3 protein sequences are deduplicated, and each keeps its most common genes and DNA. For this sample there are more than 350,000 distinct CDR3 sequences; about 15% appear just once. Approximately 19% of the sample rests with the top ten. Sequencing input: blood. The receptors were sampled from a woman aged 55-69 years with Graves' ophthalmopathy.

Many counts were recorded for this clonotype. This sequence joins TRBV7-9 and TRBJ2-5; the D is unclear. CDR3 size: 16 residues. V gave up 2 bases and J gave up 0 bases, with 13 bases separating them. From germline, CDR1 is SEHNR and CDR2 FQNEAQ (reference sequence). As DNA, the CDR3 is TGTGCCAGCAGCTTATTGTGGGCAGCCAACCAAGAGACCCAGTACTTC. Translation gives CASSLLWAANQETQYF.

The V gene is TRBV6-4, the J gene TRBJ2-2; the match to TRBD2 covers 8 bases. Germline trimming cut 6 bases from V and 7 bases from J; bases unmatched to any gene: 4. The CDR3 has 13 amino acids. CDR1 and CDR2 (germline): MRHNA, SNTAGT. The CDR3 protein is CASRGTRVGELFF. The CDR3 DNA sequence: TGTGCCAGCAGGGGGACTAGAGTCGGGGAGCTGTTTTTT.

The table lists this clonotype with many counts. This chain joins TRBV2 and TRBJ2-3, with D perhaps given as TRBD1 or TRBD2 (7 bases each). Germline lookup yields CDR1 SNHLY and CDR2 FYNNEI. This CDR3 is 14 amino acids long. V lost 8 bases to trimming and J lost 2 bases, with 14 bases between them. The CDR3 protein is CASGDSGVTDTQYF. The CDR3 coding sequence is TGTGCCAGCGGGGACAGCGGGGTCACAGATACGCAGTATTTT.

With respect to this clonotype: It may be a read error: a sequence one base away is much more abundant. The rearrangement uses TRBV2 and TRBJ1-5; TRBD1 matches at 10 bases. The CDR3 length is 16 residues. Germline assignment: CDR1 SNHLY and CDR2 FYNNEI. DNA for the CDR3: TGTACCAGCCGGGGCCCGGGACAGGGGAACAATCAGCCCCAGCATTTT. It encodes CTSRGPGQGNNQPQHF.

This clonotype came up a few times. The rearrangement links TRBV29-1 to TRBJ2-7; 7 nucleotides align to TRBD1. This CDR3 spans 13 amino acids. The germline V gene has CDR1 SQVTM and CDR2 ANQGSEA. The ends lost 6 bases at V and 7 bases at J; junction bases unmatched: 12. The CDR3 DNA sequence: TGCAGCGTCGTGGACAGGCCCCTACGAGAGCAGTACTTC. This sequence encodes CSVVDRPLREQYF.

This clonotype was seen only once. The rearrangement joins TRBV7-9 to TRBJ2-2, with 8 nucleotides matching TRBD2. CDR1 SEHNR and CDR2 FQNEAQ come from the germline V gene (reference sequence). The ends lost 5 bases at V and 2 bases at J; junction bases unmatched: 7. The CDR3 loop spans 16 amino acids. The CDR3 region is CASSPWVAGNTGELFF. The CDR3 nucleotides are TGTGCCAGCAGCCCCTGGGTAGCGGGAAACACCGGGGAGCTGTTTTTT.

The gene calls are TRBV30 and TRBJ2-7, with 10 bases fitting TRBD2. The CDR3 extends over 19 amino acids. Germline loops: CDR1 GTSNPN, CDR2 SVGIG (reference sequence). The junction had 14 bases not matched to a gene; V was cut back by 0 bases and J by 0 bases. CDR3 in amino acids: CAWSVRLAGVQRGSYEQYF. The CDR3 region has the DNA TGTGCCTGGAGTGTACGGCTAGCGGGAGTACAGAGGGGCTCCTACGAGCAGTACTTC.

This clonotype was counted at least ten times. The CDR3 DNA sequence: TGCAGTGCCGAGGCTAGCGGGAGTCGGACCGGGGAGCTGTTTTTT. This sequence encodes CSAEASGSRTGELFF. The chain employs TRBV20-1 and TRBJ2-2, with 10 bases identical to TRBD2. J was trimmed by 5 bases and V by 6 bases; bases with no gene match: 9. CDR3 size: 15 residues. Per the germline V gene, CDR1 is DFQATT and CDR2 is SNEGSKA (reference sequence).

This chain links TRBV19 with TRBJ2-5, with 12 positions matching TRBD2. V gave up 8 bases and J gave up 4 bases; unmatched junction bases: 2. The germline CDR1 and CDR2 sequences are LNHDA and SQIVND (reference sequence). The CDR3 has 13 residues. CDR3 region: CASSGLAGETQYF. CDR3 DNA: TGTGCCAGTTCGGGACTAGCGGGAGAGACCCAGTACTTC.

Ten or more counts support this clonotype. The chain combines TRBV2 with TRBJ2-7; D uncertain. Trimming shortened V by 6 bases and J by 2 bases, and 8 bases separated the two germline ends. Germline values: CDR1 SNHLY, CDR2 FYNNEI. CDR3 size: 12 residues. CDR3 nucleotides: TGTGCCAGCAGGGACGAAGCCTACGAGCAGTACTTC. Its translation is CASRDEAYEQYF.

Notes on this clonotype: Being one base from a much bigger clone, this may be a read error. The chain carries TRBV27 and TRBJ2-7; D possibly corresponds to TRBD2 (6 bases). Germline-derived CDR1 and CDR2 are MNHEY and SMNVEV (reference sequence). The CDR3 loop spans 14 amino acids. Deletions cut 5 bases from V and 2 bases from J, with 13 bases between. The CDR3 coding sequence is TGTGCCAGCAGTCTCCGGGACTGGGCCTACGAGCAGTACTTC. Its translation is CASSLRDWAYEQYF.

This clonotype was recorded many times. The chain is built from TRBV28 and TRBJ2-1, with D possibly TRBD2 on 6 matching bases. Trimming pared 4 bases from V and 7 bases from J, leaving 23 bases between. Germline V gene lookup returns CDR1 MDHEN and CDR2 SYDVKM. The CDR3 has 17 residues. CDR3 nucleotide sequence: TGTGCCAGCAGTTCGCCCCCGGGAGCGGTCCTCAGAAATGAGCAGTTCTTC. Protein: CASSSPPGAVLRNEQFF. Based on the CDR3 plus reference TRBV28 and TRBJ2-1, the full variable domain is DVKVTQSSRYLVKRTGEKVFLECVQDMDHENMFWYRQDPGLGLRLIYFSYDVKMKEKGDIPEGYSVSREKKERFSLILESASTNQTSMYLCASSSPPGAVLRNEQFFGPGTRLTVL.

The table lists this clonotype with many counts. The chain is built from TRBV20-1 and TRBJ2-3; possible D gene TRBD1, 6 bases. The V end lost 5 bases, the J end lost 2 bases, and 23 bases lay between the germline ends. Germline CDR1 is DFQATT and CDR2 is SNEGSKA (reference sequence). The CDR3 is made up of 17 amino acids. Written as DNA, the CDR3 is TGCAGTGCTCCAATCGAGAGGGGGTTCGGGCTCACAGATACGCAGTATTTT. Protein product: CSAPIERGFGLTDTQYF.

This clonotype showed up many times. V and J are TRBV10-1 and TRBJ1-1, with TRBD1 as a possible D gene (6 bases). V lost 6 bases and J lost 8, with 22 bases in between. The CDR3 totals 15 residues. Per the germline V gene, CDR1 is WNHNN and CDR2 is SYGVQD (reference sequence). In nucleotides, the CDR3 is TGCGCCAGCAGGACTTGGACCGATCAAGGGGGAGAAGCTTTCTTT. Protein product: CASRTWTDQGGEAFF.

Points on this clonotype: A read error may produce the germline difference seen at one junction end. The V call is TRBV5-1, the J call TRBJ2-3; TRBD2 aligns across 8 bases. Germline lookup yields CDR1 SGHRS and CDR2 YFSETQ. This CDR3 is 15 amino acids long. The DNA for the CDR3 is TGCGCCAACAGCCAGGGCGGTCTAGCGGGAGATACGCAGTATTTT. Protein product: CANSQGGLAGDTQYF.

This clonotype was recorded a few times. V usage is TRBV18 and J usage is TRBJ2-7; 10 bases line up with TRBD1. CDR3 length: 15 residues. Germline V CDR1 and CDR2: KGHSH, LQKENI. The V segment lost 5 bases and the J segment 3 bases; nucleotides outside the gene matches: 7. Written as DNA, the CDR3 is TGTGCCAGCTCATCCCGGGACAGGGGTGGCTACGAGCAGTACTTC. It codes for CASSSRDRGGYEQYF.

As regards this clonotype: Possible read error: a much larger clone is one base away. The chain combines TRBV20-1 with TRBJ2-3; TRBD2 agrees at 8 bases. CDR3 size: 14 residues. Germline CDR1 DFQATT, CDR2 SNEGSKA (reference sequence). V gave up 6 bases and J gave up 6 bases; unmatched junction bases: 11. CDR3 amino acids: CSARVLWTSDTQYF. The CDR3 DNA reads TGCAGTGCCCGAGTCCTATGGACTAGCGATACGCAGTATTTT.

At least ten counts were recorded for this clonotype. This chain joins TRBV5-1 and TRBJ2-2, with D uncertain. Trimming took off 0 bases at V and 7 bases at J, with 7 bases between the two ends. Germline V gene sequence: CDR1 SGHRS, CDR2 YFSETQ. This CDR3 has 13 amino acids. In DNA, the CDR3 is TGCGCCAGCAGCTTGGATGGGGTCGGGGAGCTGTTTTTT. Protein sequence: CASSLDGVGELFF.

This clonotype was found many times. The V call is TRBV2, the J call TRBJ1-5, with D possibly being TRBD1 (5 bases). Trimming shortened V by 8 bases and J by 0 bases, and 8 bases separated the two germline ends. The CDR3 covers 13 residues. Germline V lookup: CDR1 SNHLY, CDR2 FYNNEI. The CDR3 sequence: CASQRGSNQPQHF. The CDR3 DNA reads TGTGCCAGCCAGAGGGGTAGCAATCAGCCCCAGCATTTT.

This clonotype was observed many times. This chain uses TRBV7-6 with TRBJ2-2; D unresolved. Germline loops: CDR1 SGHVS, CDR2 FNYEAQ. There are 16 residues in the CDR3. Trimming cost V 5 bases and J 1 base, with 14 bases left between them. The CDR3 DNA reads TGTGCCAGCAGCCTCGGCATAGGAGAGAACACCGGGGAGCTGTTTTTT. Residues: CASSLGIGENTGELFF. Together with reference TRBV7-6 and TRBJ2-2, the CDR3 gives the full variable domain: GAGVSQSPRYKVTKRGQDVALRCDPISGHVSLYWYRQALGQGPEFLTYFNYEAQQDKSGLPNDRFSAERPEGSISTLTIQRTEQRDSAMYRCASSLGIGENTGELFFGEGSRLTVL.

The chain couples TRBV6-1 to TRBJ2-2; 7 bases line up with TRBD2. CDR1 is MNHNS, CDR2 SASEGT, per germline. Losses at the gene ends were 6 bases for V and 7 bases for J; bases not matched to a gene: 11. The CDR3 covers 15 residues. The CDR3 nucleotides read TGTGCCAGCAGCCCCTGGACTAGAGTGGGCGGGGAGCTGTTTTTT. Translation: CASSPWTRVGGELFF.

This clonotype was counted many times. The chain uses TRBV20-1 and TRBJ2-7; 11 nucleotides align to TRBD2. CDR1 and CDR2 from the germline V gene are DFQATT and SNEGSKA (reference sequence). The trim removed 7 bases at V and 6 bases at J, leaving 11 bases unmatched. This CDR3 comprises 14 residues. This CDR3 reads CSGVRVAGGPEQYF. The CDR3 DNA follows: TGCAGTGGGGTTAGGGTAGCGGGAGGGCCCGAGCAGTACTTC.

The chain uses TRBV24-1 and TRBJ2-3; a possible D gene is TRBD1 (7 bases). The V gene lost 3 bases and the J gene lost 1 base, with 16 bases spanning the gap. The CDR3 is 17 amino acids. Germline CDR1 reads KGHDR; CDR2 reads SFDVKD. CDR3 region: CATSDATGRSGTDTQYF. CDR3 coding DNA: TGTGCCACCAGTGATGCGACAGGGAGGTCTGGCACAGATACGCAGTATTTT.

Here the CDR3 DNA reads TGTGCCAGCAGCGTAGGAGGGATGAGGGCAGATACGCAGTATTTT. It yields the protein CASSVGGMRADTQYF. This chain links TRBV9 with TRBJ2-3; D is perhaps TRBD2 (5 bases). The CDR3 extends over 15 amino acids. The V gene lost 0 bases and the J gene lost 4 bases, with 12 bases spanning the gap. Germline-derived CDR1 and CDR2 are SGDLS and YYNGEE.